This TCR beta chain originates from a study of CD8 T cells in ankylosing spondylitis. Whole-study findings and limits: A TCR beta motif of eight highly homologous variants appeared characteristic of ankylosing spondylitis blood. In peripheral blood, disease-linked CD8+ clones occurred at relatively low frequencies.

Libraries for TCR beta were made by quantitative 5'-RACE with molecular barcodes. MiXCR, run by TCRdb on the 5' RACE reads, gives a single entry per CDR3 protein. The sample shows 700,000 to 850,000 distinct CDR3 sequences, roughly 10% of them seen only once. A note on this clonotype: What it binds is not known.

The germline CDR1 and CDR2 sequences are SEHNR and FQNEAQ (reference sequence). The length of the CDR3 is 14 residues. V was shortened by 1 base and J by 4 bases, with 9 bases between the two germline ends. This TCR derives from a male donor with ankylosing spondylitis. This chain uses TRBV7-9 with TRBJ2-3; unclear D gene. Sequencing input: blood, either unsorted or a sorted T cell fraction (not recorded which). This CDR3 is CASSLEQTSDTQYF. DNA for the CDR3: TGTGCCAGCAGCTTAGAACAGACCTCAGATACGCAGTATTTT.